A single sample gave rise to the 9 T cell receptor beta chains below, sequenced in a study of blood T cells in healthy people across ages (dated by TCRdb to 2013 to 2016). The method was 5' RACE. These reads were obtained on an Illumina HiSeq 2500. A second roughly 6 to 11 cycle PCR used a sample-barcoded 5' primer and a J-beta primer mix. The public reads were reanalyzed by TCRdb: fastp trimming at Q25, MiXCR alignment, in-frame beta chains only. Identical CDR3 proteins give one entry, which carries the most common genes and DNA. For this sample there are roughly 1,700,000 distinct CDR3 sequences; 28% appear just once. The ten most abundant clones make up 7.7% of the sample. Sequenced sample: blood. The source is a woman in her thirties in good health.

The V and J genes are TRBV20-1 and TRBJ2-5; no firm D call. V was clipped by 3 bases and J by 4 bases, with 12 bases between them. The CDR3 contains 13 residues. Per the germline V gene, CDR1 is DFQATT and CDR2 is SNEGSKA (reference sequence). CDR3 DNA: TGCAGTGCTAGTAAAGCGTTCCGAGAGACCCAGTACTTC. This codes for CSASKAFRETQYF.

This clonotype was seen only a few times. The chain joins TRBV4-1 to TRBJ1-1; D may be TRBD1 (5 bases). The CDR3 extends over 16 amino acids. Germline lookup yields CDR1 MGHRA and CDR2 YSYEKL. V was shortened by 1 base and J by 5 bases, with 17 bases between the two germline ends. The CDR3: CASSQVSQEQETEAFF. The CDR3 DNA sequence: TGCGCCAGCAGCCAAGTATCTCAGGAACAGGAGACTGAAGCTTTCTTT.

To note about this clonotype: This may stem from a read error, because a much larger clone lies one nucleotide away. The chain joins TRBV7-2 to TRBJ2-5; D gene ambiguous. The CDR3 loop spans 16 amino acids. CDR1 and CDR2 from the germline V gene are SGHTA and FQGNSA. The CDR3 nucleotides are TGTGCCGGCAGCAAAGGGTCTGGTGGCAGCCAAGGGACCCAGTACTTC. Translation gives CAGSKGSGGSQGTQYF.

This clonotype was counted only a few times. This sequence joins TRBV18 and TRBJ2-7; D is ambiguous. V dropped 5 bases and J dropped 5 bases, with 13 bases sitting between them. The CDR3 contains 13 residues. Per the germline V gene, CDR1 is KGHSH and CDR2 is LQKENI. CDR3: CASSSLTRDEQYF. The CDR3 nucleotides read TGTGCCAGCTCATCATTGACCCGCGACGAGCAGTACTTC.

This clonotype was seen only a few times. This sequence joins TRBV20-1 and TRBJ2-3; 9 bases match TRBD2. The CDR3 consists of 14 residues. Germline V gene data show CDR1 as DFQATT and CDR2 as SNEGSKA (reference sequence). The V segment lost 3 bases and the J segment 2 bases; nucleotides outside the gene matches: 3. The CDR3 spells CSARSSGVTDTQYF. The CDR3 bases are TGCAGTGCTAGGTCTAGCGGGGTCACAGATACGCAGTATTTT.

This clonotype was found a few times. The V and J genes are TRBV5-1 and TRBJ2-7; either TRBD1 or TRBD2 may supply D (5 bases each). Germline CDR1 reads SGHRS; CDR2 reads YFSETQ. This CDR3 spans 15 amino acids. Trimming removed 5 bases from V and 2 bases from J, with 17 bases in between. This chain's CDR3 is CASSLPGTVTYEQYF. The CDR3 coding sequence is TGCGCCAGCAGTTTACCCGGGACCGTAACCTACGAGCAGTACTTC.

The sample holds many counts of this clonotype. In DNA form, the CDR3 reads TGTGCCAGCAGTTCAGCGGGACTAGAACGGGAGACCCAGTACTTC. It codes for CASSSAGLERETQYF. The chain uses TRBV12-3 or TRBV12-4 and TRBJ2-5, with 8 positions matching TRBD2. This CDR3 comprises 15 residues. The trim removed 4 bases at V and 5 bases at J, leaving 9 bases unmatched.

A few counts support this clonotype. The CDR3 reads CASSIDPTGRYSSGANVLTF. DNA for the CDR3: TGTGCCAGTAGTATAGATCCTACAGGAAGATATAGCTCTGGGGCCAACGTCCTGACTTTC. The chain joins TRBV19 to TRBJ2-6, with D perhaps TRBD1 (5 bases). V gave up 0 bases and J gave up 0 bases, with 18 bases separating them. There are 20 residues in the CDR3. From germline, CDR1 is LNHDA and CDR2 SQIVND (reference sequence).

The chain employs TRBV7-2 and TRBJ2-7; no definite D call. In germline, CDR1 is SGHTA, CDR2 FQGNSA. V gave up 5 bases and J gave up 7 bases, with 15 bases separating them. The CDR3 loop spans 13 amino acids. This CDR3 reads CASSPSVEVEQYF. CDR3 nucleotide sequence: TGTGCCAGCAGCCCCTCGGTTGAGGTAGAGCAGTACTTC. The entire variable domain, with the rest obtained from reference TRBV7-2 and TRBJ2-7, is as follows: GAGVSQSPSNKVTEKGKDVELRCDPISGHTALYWYRQSLGQGLEFLIYFQGNSAPDKSGLPSDRFSAERTGGSVSTLTIQRTQQEDSAVYLCASSPSVEVEQYFGPGTRLTVT.